Listed here are 9 T cell receptor beta chains from one sample, sequenced in a study of vaccination and CD4 T cells after COVID-19. Treatment meaning: approximately 9-day PBMC culture with coronavirus spike peptide pools or control peptides (ViraFEST assay). An Oncomine TCR Beta short-read assay was used to sequence the DNA from cultured CD4+ T cells. TCRdb re-called the PCR reads through MiXCR, storing one row per CDR3 protein. This table holds more than 9,000 distinct CDR3 sequences, roughly 61% found once. Their antigen targets remain unknown. The sample taken for sequencing was CD4+ T cells from blood, cultured in vitro. The receptors were gathered from a human donor who had recovered from COVID-19.

This clonotype was recorded only once. At one of its ends the junction is not consistent with the germline gene, which may arise from a read error. This chain uses TRBV19 with TRBJ2-2, with D perhaps matching TRBD2 (6 bases). The CDR3 runs to 16 residues. Germline V gives CDR1 LNHDA, CDR2 SQIVND (reference sequence). The CDR3 bases are TGTGCCAGTAGTAGGTGGAGGGGTAGTGGGTCCGGGGAGCTATTTTTT. Protein: CASSRWRGSGSGELFF.

V and J are TRBV2 and TRBJ1-2; D gene uncertain. The CDR3 is 13 residues long. The V gene's germline CDR1 is SNHLY and CDR2 FYNNEI. Trimming removed 2 bases at V and 4 bases at J, with 8 bases between. The CDR3 loop is CASSEIPSYGYTF. The DNA for the CDR3 is TGTGCCAGCAGTGAAATCCCCAGCTATGGCTACACCTTC.

The chain employs TRBV19 and TRBJ1-5, with D unclear. The germline V and J ends were trimmed by 3 bases and 1 base, with 10 bases remaining between them. The CDR3 sequence is 15 residues long. The germline V gene has CDR1 LNHDA and CDR2 SQIVND (reference sequence). As DNA, the CDR3 is TGTGCCAGTAGTATGGAGACGGTAAGCAATCAGCCCCAGCATTTT. Translated, it gives CASSMETVSNQPQHF.

This clonotype came up a few times. The genes are TRBV6-1 and TRBJ1-2; D is unresolved. CDR3 size: 13 residues. Trimming shortened V by 3 bases and J by 7 bases, and 12 bases separated the two germline ends. The germline gives CDR1 MNHNS, CDR2 SASEGT. CDR3 coding DNA: TGTGCCAGCAGTGAGTTACTCGCGGGTGGCTACACCTTC. This translates into CASSELLAGGYTF.

The sample holds one count of this clonotype. The chain is built from TRBV6-2 or TRBV6-3 and TRBJ2-5; 9 bases agree with TRBD1. CDR3 length equals 17 residues. The V and J ends lost 4 bases and 1 base, in that order; junction bases with no gene match: 10. Looked up from germline, CDR1 is MNHEY and CDR2 is SVGEGT. Written as DNA, the CDR3 is TGTGCCAGCAGTTCGGGGGACAGGGTCCCACCCCAAGAGACCCAGTACTTC. The encoded protein is CASSSGDRVPPQETQYF.

Only one count was recorded for this clonotype. V is TRBV7-8 and J is TRBJ1-6; D gene unclear. V gave up 6 bases and J gave up 1 base, with 16 bases separating them. The CDR3 contains 17 residues. Germline V gene data show CDR1 as SGHVS and CDR2 as FQNEAQ. For the CDR3, the DNA is TGTGCCAGCAGGCCTTTGTGGACGGAGTCCTATAATTCACCCCTCCACTTT. It yields the protein CASRPLWTESYNSPLHF.

The CDR3 spells CASSLSDRGRNQPQHF. The CDR3 nucleotides are TGTGCCAGCAGCTTGTCGGACAGGGGACGGAATCAGCCCCAGCATTTT. This sequence joins TRBV5-8 and TRBJ1-5; 9 bases fit TRBD1. The CDR3 runs to 16 residues. Germline assignment: CDR1 SGHTS and CDR2 YDEGEE. V lost 1 base and J lost 4; bases outside the gene matches: 6.

The chain is built from TRBV6-1 and TRBJ2-7; tentatively, D is TRBD1 or TRBD2 (6 bases each). The germline gives CDR1 MNHNS, CDR2 SASEGT. The length of the CDR3 is 15 residues. V was shortened by 3 bases and J by 6 bases, with 18 bases between the two germline ends. CDR3 loop: CASSDRVEGGSEQYF. CDR3 coding DNA: TGTGCCAGCAGTGATAGGGTCGAGGGGGGCTCCGAGCAGTACTTC.

CDR3 protein: CASKGRANQPQHF. The CDR3 coding sequence is TGTGCCAGCAAGGGCAGGGCTAATCAGCCCCAGCATTTT. The chain employs TRBV12-3 or TRBV12-4 and TRBJ1-5; maybe TRBD1 (5 bases). V lost 7 bases, J lost 4 bases, and 11 bases lay in between. CDR3 length: 13 amino acids.